Below, 27 T cell receptor beta chains from the same sample are listed, as sequenced in a study of OX40 agonist ivuxolimab in advanced cancers. Assay used: immunoSEQ multiplex PCR; TCRdb lists only in-frame clones, some missing. The sample holds approximately 27,000 clones, around three quarters seen once. The sequenced sample was CD4+ or CD8+ T cells sorted from blood, obtained in a trial of the OX40 agonist ivuxolimab. The receptors derive from an adult with an advanced solid tumor such as melanoma, head and neck, liver or kidney cancer.

The V and J genes are TRBV18 and TRBJ2-7; 9 bases line up with TRBD1. The CDR3 consists of 16 residues. Germline CDR1 and CDR2: KGHSH and LQKENI. V was clipped by 0 bases and J by 3 bases; unmatched bases: 6. CDR3 coding DNA: TGTGCCAGCTCACCACCATCCGGGACAGGGTTCTACGAGCAGTACTTC. This codes for CASSPPSGTGFYEQYF.

This clone was counted only a few times. This sequence joins TRBV5-5 and TRBJ1-1, with a possible D match to TRBD1 (5 bases). The CDR3 sequence is 13 residues long. CDR1 is SGHKS, CDR2 YYEKEE, per germline (reference sequence). V lost 5 bases and J lost 1, with 9 bases in between. The CDR3 bases are TGTGCCAGCAGGAGTACAGGGAACACTGAAGCTTTCTTT. Translating it yields CASRSTGNTEAFF.

This clone was detected only a few times. V is TRBV12-5 and J is TRBJ2-1, with 9 bases that match TRBD1. The CDR3 consists of 16 residues. The V and J ends lost 6 bases and 5 bases, in that order; junction bases with no gene match: 11. The germline V gene has CDR1 LGHNT and CDR2 FRNRAP. CDR3 residues: CASGLTTGGNHNEQFF. CDR3 nucleotides: TGTGCTAGTGGCTTGACCACAGGGGGCAATCACAATGAGCAGTTCTTC.

This sequence joins TRBV7-9 and TRBJ1-5; possible D gene TRBD1, 6 bases. Trimming pared 1 base from V and 4 bases from J, leaving 23 bases between. From germline, CDR1 is SEHNR and CDR2 FQNEAQ (reference sequence). CDR3 size: 19 residues. CDR3 region: CASSLEFRGHQSFNQPQHF. For the CDR3, the DNA is TGTGCCAGCAGCTTAGAATTTCGGGGACATCAGAGTTTTAATCAGCCCCAGCATTTT.

Remarks on this clone: In the same sample, other DNA sequences code for this CDR3. The rearrangement uses TRBV19 and TRBJ1-4; unclear D gene. CDR3 size: 11 residues. Trimming removed 8 bases at V and 7 bases at J, with 8 bases between. Germline CDR1 is LNHDA and CDR2 is SQIVND (reference sequence). The CDR3 sequence: CASSPSEKLFF. DNA of the CDR3: TGTGCCAGTTCACCATCTGAAAAACTGTTTTTT.

The sample holds one count of this clone. The chain uses TRBV7-9 and TRBJ2-7, with no clear D. Trimming pared 5 bases from V and 2 bases from J, leaving 16 bases between. The germline V gene encodes CDR1 SEHNR and CDR2 FQNEAQ (reference sequence). The CDR3 totals 15 residues. Written as DNA, the CDR3 is TGTGCCAGCAGCCGGGTTTGGACGGCGACCTACGAGCAGTACTTC. Amino acids: CASSRVWTATYEQYF.

This clone has only one observation. The chain joins TRBV4-2 to TRBJ2-7, with D perhaps TRBD1 (6 bases). The germline CDR1 and CDR2 sequences are LGHNA and YNFKEQ. Between the trimmed V and J ends, which lost 4 bases and 1 base, there was a span of 17 bases. The CDR3 sequence is 16 residues long. Written as DNA, the CDR3 is TGTGCCAGCAGCCCAGATCAGGGGACATCGTCCTACGAGCAGTACTTC. Its protein product is CASSPDQGTSSYEQYF.

This chain links TRBV5-1 with TRBJ1-2; 7 bases fit TRBD1. There are 15 residues in the CDR3. The V and J ends lost 4 bases and 4 bases, in that order; junction bases with no gene match: 10. The germline V gene encodes CDR1 SGHRS and CDR2 YFSETQ. In DNA, the CDR3 is TGCGCCAGCAGCGGGGACAGTATTACATTCTATGGCTACACCTTC. The encoded protein is CASSGDSITFYGYTF.

This clone was seen a single time. The chain employs TRBV7-9 and TRBJ2-5; D ambiguous. Germline CDR1 SEHNR, CDR2 FQNEAQ (reference sequence). The CDR3 sequence is 14 residues long. V dropped 3 bases and J dropped 0 bases, with 8 bases sitting between them. The CDR3 is CASSLYSNQETQYF. The CDR3 DNA follows: TGTGCCAGCAGCTTGTACTCGAACCAAGAGACCCAGTACTTC.

This clone has only a few counts. The V gene is TRBV2, the J gene TRBJ2-2; D not resolved. Germline V gives CDR1 SNHLY, CDR2 FYNNEI. The CDR3 contains 12 residues. With 6 bases removed from V and 1 base from J, the gap between germline ends came to 3 bases. The chain's CDR3 is CASRLNTGELFF. CDR3 DNA: TGTGCCAGCAGGTTGAACACCGGGGAGCTGTTTTTT.

This chain joins TRBV7-8 and TRBJ1-3; D is ambiguous. From germline, CDR1 is SGHVS and CDR2 FQNEAQ. Between the trimmed V and J ends, which lost 1 base and 0 bases, there was a span of 7 bases. The CDR3 runs to 15 residues. CDR3 bases: TGTGCCAGCAGCTTAGGGCGGGGCTCTGGAAACACCATATATTTT. It encodes CASSLGRGSGNTIYF.

The CDR3 sequence is CASSQDLNYGYTF. The DNA of the CDR3 is TGTGCCAGCTCACAGGACCTGAACTATGGCTACACCTTC. The chain carries TRBV18 and TRBJ1-2, with D uncertain. Germline V CDR1 and CDR2: KGHSH, LQKENI. V gave up 4 bases and J gave up 2 bases, with 8 bases separating them. This CDR3 is 13 amino acids long. The full variable domain, with the rest looked up from reference TRBV18 and TRBJ1-2, is NAGVMQNPRHLVRRRGQEARLRCSPMKGHSHVYWYRQLPEEGLKFMVYLQKENIIDESGMPKERFSAEFPKEGPSILRIQQVVRGDSAAYFCASSQDLNYGYTFGSGTRLTVV.

V and J are TRBV27 and TRBJ1-1; D not certain. V gave up 7 bases and J gave up 3 bases, with 6 bases separating them. Germline V lookup: CDR1 MNHEY, CDR2 SMNVEV (reference sequence). This CDR3 is 11 amino acids long. The CDR3 sequence is CASIGYTEAFF. The CDR3 bases are TGTGCCAGCATCGGCTACACTGAAGCTTTCTTT.

The J gene is TRBJ1-2, the V gene TRBV19; 9 nucleotides match TRBD1. The CDR3 extends over 14 amino acids. V lost 4 bases and J lost 7; bases outside the gene matches: 7. Germline V lookup: CDR1 LNHDA, CDR2 SQIVND (reference sequence). CDR3 in amino acids: CASSTTGGWGGYTF. CDR3 nucleotides: TGTGCCAGTAGTACAACAGGGGGCTGGGGTGGCTACACCTTC.

The rearrangement links TRBV19 to TRBJ2-7; TRBD1 matches 7 bases. V lost 10 bases to trimming and J lost 0 bases; unmatched junction nucleotides: 6. The CDR3 runs to 13 residues. The germline V gene encodes CDR1 LNHDA and CDR2 SQIVND (reference sequence). CDR3 sequence: CATTGRPSYEQYF. Written as DNA, the CDR3 is TGTGCCACGACAGGGCGACCCTCCTACGAGCAGTACTTC.

The genes are TRBV7-9 and TRBJ2-6, with D unclear. The CDR3 is made up of 12 amino acids. V was cut by 10 bases and J by 9 bases, with 13 bases left in between. Germline CDR1 reads SEHNR; CDR2 reads FQNEAQ (reference sequence). DNA of the CDR3: TGTGCCACTCGGTGGGGATTCAACGTCCTGACTTTC. It codes for CATRWGFNVLTF.

Only one count was recorded for this clone. The gene calls are TRBV5-1 and TRBJ2-6, with D perhaps matching TRBD1 (6 bases). Germline V gives CDR1 SGHRS, CDR2 YFSETQ. The V gene lost 1 base and the J gene lost 4 bases, with 9 bases spanning the gap. CDR3 length: 15 amino acids. This CDR3 is CASSLWGPGANVLTF. In nucleotides, the CDR3 is TGCGCCAGCAGCTTGTGGGGGCCCGGGGCCAACGTCCTGACTTTC.

The chain recombines TRBV7-9 with TRBJ2-5; D might be TRBD2 (5 bases). The CDR3 spans 16 residues. Germline V gene data show CDR1 as SEHNR and CDR2 as FQNEAQ (reference sequence). Trimming left V 5 bases short and J 5 bases short, with 21 bases between. Here the CDR3 reads CASSQEWAVPGETQYF. The CDR3 DNA reads as TGTGCCAGCAGCCAGGAATGGGCGGTACCGGGGGAGACCCAGTACTTC. Combining the CDR3 with reference TRBV7-9 and TRBJ2-5 gives the whole variable domain DTGVSQNPRHKITKRGQNVTFRCDPISEHNRLYWYRQTLGQGPEFLTYFQNEAQLEKSRLLSDRFSAERPKGSFSTLEIQRTEQGDSAMYLCASSQEWAVPGETQYFGPGTRLLVL.

The rearrangement uses TRBV2 and TRBJ1-1; D is possibly TRBD1 (6 bases). The CDR3 has 16 amino acids. V lost 7 bases, J lost 2 bases, and 20 bases lay in between. CDR1 SNHLY and CDR2 FYNNEI come from the germline V gene. The CDR3, as DNA: TGTGCCAGCACCACACAGTTAGGCAGGGGAAACACTGAAGCTTTCTTT. It specifies CASTTQLGRGNTEAFF.

The J gene is TRBJ2-2, the V gene TRBV7-8; TRBD1 matches 9 bases. The CDR3 contains 16 residues. From germline, CDR1 is SGHVS and CDR2 FQNEAQ. The V and J ends lost 0 bases and 6 bases, in that order; junction bases with no gene match: 5. The CDR3, as DNA: TGTGCCAGCAGCTTAGCGGCGACAGGGGGATCCGGGGAGCTGTTTTTT. As protein: CASSLAATGGSGELFF.

The V gene is TRBV7-9, the J gene TRBJ2-2; tentative D call: TRBD1 (6 bases). With 0 bases removed from V and 4 bases from J, the gap between germline ends came to 6 bases. Germline V gene sequence: CDR1 SEHNR, CDR2 FQNEAQ (reference sequence). The CDR3 consists of 14 residues. The CDR3 DNA follows: TGTGCCAGCAGCTTAGCAGGGGGCACCGGGGAGCTGTTTTTT. This encodes CASSLAGGTGELFF. The full variable domain, rest sourced from reference TRBV7-9 and TRBJ2-2, is DTGVSQNPRHKITKRGQNVTFRCDPISEHNRLYWYRQTLGQGPEFLTYFQNEAQLEKSRLLSDRFSAERPKGSFSTLEIQRTEQGDSAMYLCASSLAGGTGELFFGEGSRLTVL.

The chain carries TRBV6-5 and TRBJ1-6; D is undetermined. The CDR3 spans 16 residues. CDR1 and CDR2 (germline): MNHEY, SVGAGI. V was pared by 2 bases and J by 0 bases, with 8 bases between. Written as DNA, the CDR3 is TGTGCCAGCAGTTACGGGGTCAGCTCCTATAATTCACCCCTCCACTTT. It yields the protein CASSYGVSSYNSPLHF.

The J gene is TRBJ2-1, the V gene TRBV5-1; 7 bases agree with TRBD1. This CDR3 is 15 amino acids long. The junction had 9 bases not matched to a gene; V was cut back by 3 bases and J by 6 bases. Germline loops: CDR1 SGHRS, CDR2 YFSETQ. CDR3 sequence: CASSWRQGRGNEQFF. The DNA of the CDR3 is TGCGCCAGCAGCTGGCGACAGGGACGGGGCAATGAGCAGTTCTTC. The variable domain in full, completed from reference TRBV5-1 and TRBJ2-1, reads KAGVTQTPRYLIKTRGQQVTLSCSPISGHRSVSWYQQTPGQGLQFLFEYFSETQRNKGNFPGRFSGRQFSNSRSEMNVSTLELGDSALYLCASSWRQGRGNEQFFGPGTRLTVL.

The genes are TRBV6-4 and TRBJ1-1, with TRBD1 as a possible D gene (6 bases). Trimming took off 6 bases at V and 8 bases at J, with 19 bases between the two ends. The germline CDR1 and CDR2 sequences are MRHNA and SNTAGT. This CDR3 is 14 amino acids long. This CDR3 is CASRGAGNTFEAFF. The CDR3 DNA reads as TGTGCCAGCAGGGGGGCGGGGAATACCTTCGAAGCTTTCTTT.

The J gene is TRBJ2-3, the V gene TRBV4-1; D remains ambiguous. V was clipped by 1 base and J by 5 bases, with 4 bases between them. Germline V lookup: CDR1 MGHRA, CDR2 YSYEKL. The CDR3 extends over 12 amino acids. CDR3: CASSQVQDTQYF. The CDR3 nucleotides are TGCGCCAGCAGCCAAGTTCAAGATACGCAGTATTTT.

Note on this clone: Its ends do not fully match the called genes, so a read error is possible. V is TRBV5-4 and J is TRBJ2-5; D unresolved. The CDR3 consists of 12 residues. Per germline, CDR1 SGHNT and CDR2 YYREEE (reference sequence). The CDR3 nucleotides read TGTGCCAGCAGTTTGGACCAAGAGACCCAGTACTTC. Translating gives CASSLDQETQYF.

The chain uses TRBV5-5 and TRBJ1-3; TRBD1 might be the D (5 bases). The CDR3 has 14 amino acids. Trimming took 2 bases from V and 0 from J, leaving 6 bases between them. Germline values: CDR1 SGHKS, CDR2 YYEKEE (reference sequence). The CDR3 spells CASSFGGSGNTIYF. CDR3 in DNA: TGTGCCAGCAGCTTCGGGGGCTCTGGAAACACCATATATTTT. Full variable domain (rest looked up from reference TRBV5-5 and TRBJ1-3): DAGVTQSPTHLIKTRGQQVTLRCSPISGHKSVSWYQQVLGQGPQFIFQYYEKEERGRGNFPDRFSARQFPNYSSELNVNALLLGDSALYLCASSFGGSGNTIYFGEGSWLTVV.